These 13 T cell receptor beta chains came from one sample sequenced in a study of early T cells in non-severe SARS-CoV-2 infection. TCRdb reprocessed the 5' RACE reads via MiXCR and lists one record per CDR3 protein. Here the sample spans 55,000 to 65,000 distinct CDR3 sequences, roughly a tenth being singletons. What was sequenced was whole blood. All receptors come from an adult who was a healthcare worker with PCR-confirmed SARS-CoV-2 infection or an uninfected control (not recorded which).

As regards this clonotype: At one end, the junction sequence differs from germline, possibly due to a read error. The J gene is TRBJ2-1, the V gene TRBV27; 7 bases agree with TRBD1. The CDR3 sequence is 14 residues long. Germline CDR1 MNHEY, CDR2 SMNVEV (reference sequence). DNA of the CDR3: TGTACCAGCAGCCGAGGGGGCAGAAACAATGAGCAGTTCTTC. This encodes CTSSRGGRNNEQFF.

This clonotype occurred many times. The chain links TRBV7-2 to TRBJ2-5; 7 bases map to TRBD2. CDR1 SGHTA and CDR2 FQGNSA come from the germline V gene. The CDR3 spans 15 residues. The trim removed 5 bases at V and 3 bases at J, leaving 9 bases unmatched. The CDR3 protein is CASSKGAGSKETQYF. In nucleotides, the CDR3 is TGTGCCAGCAGCAAAGGAGCGGGGTCGAAAGAGACCCAGTACTTC.

This clonotype was observed at least ten times. The rearrangement links TRBV5-4 to TRBJ2-7; TRBD2 agrees at 10 bases. This CDR3 contains 15 residues. CDR1 and CDR2 (germline): SGHNT, YYREEE (reference sequence). V was clipped by 1 base and J by 0 bases; unmatched bases: 1. The CDR3 DNA is TGTGCCAGCAGCTTGCCTAGCGGGAGCTCCTACGAGCAGTACTTC. Its translation: CASSLPSGSSYEQYF.

The chain has TRBV13 and TRBJ2-7, with TRBD2 identical over 7 bases. Per the germline V gene, CDR1 is PRHDT and CDR2 is FYEKMQ (reference sequence). The CDR3 is made up of 15 amino acids. V lost 6 bases and J lost 0; bases outside the gene matches: 8. CDR3 protein: CASRQRGGSSYEQYF. The CDR3, as DNA: TGTGCCAGCAGGCAGAGGGGAGGGAGCTCCTACGAGCAGTACTTC.

This clonotype was observed many times. The chain joins TRBV11-2 to TRBJ1-4, with TRBD1 matching over 10 bases. CDR3 length: 14 amino acids. The J segment lost 8 bases and the V segment lost 3 bases, leaving 3 bases of the junction unmatched. Germline CDR1 reads SGHAT; CDR2 reads FQNNGV. The CDR3 region has the DNA TGTGCCAGCAGCTTCGGACAGGGGGAAGAAAAACTGTTTTTT. It specifies CASSFGQGEEKLFF.

V and J are TRBV20-1 and TRBJ2-3; 9 bases are shared with TRBD1. The germline V gene has CDR1 DFQATT and CDR2 SNEGSKA (reference sequence). CDR3 length equals 15 residues. V was clipped by 4 bases and J by 4 bases; unmatched bases: 9. This CDR3 is CSAMPRDRVADTQYF. CDR3 in DNA: TGCAGTGCTATGCCCAGGGACAGGGTAGCAGATACGCAGTATTTT.

This clonotype was seen only a few times. V and J are TRBV6-2 or TRBV6-3 and TRBJ2-5, with D possibly matching TRBD1 (5 bases). Germline V gives CDR1 MNHEY, CDR2 SVGEGT. V lost 8 bases to trimming and J lost 3 bases, with 7 bases between them. The CDR3 contains 11 residues. The CDR3 region is CASSTEETQYF. The CDR3 DNA reads TGTGCCAGCTCGACAGAAGAGACCCAGTACTTC.

With respect to this clonotype: Mismatch with germline at one junction end may stem from a read error. V usage is TRBV7-7 and J usage is TRBJ1-5; the match to TRBD1 covers 7 bases. The CDR3 is 13 amino acids. Germline V gene lookup returns CDR1 SSHAT and CDR2 FNYEAQ (reference sequence). CDR3 protein: CASSKDRDQPQHF. The CDR3 nucleotides are TGTGCTAGCAGCAAAGACAGGGATCAGCCCCAGCATTTT.

This clonotype has a count of ten or more. The V call is TRBV20-1, the J call TRBJ2-5; D is perhaps TRBD2 (6 bases). Trimming shortened V by 6 bases and J by 3 bases, and 11 bases separated the two germline ends. The CDR3 runs 12 residues. The germline V gene encodes CDR1 DFQATT and CDR2 SNEGSKA (reference sequence). In nucleotides, the CDR3 is TGCAGTGCGGCGGGCGGGGAAGAGACCCAGTACTTC. Amino acids: CSAAGGEETQYF.

This chain uses TRBV7-3 with TRBJ1-1, with 8 bases that match TRBD1. J was trimmed by 4 bases and V by 6 bases; bases with no gene match: 10. CDR1 SGHTA and CDR2 FQGTGA come from the germline V gene. This CDR3 contains 15 residues. CDR3 amino acids: CASSSGQGEGTEAFF. CDR3 DNA sequence: TGTGCCAGCAGTTCCGGACAGGGAGAGGGCACTGAAGCTTTCTTT.

Ten or more counts support this clonotype. The chain is built from TRBV2 and TRBJ2-7, with D unresolved. Germline assignment: CDR1 SNHLY and CDR2 FYNNEI. Trimming shortened V by 2 bases and J by 4 bases, and 9 bases separated the two germline ends. The CDR3 is 13 amino acids. CDR3 DNA: TGTGCCAGCAGTGAACCGGTAAAATACGAGCAGTACTTC. Translation: CASSEPVKYEQYF.

In this sample, this clonotype turned up many times. The V call is TRBV20-1, the J call TRBJ1-1; D not certain. The CDR3 runs to 13 residues. Germline V gene data show CDR1 as DFQATT and CDR2 as SNEGSKA (reference sequence). Trimming shortened V by 5 bases and J by 2 bases, and 12 bases separated the two germline ends. This chain's CDR3 is CSARPFGNTEAFF. DNA for the CDR3: TGCAGTGCTCGCCCATTTGGCAACACTGAAGCTTTCTTT.

This clonotype was found many times. The chain uses TRBV7-8 and TRBJ1-1; maybe TRBD1 (5 bases). CDR3 length equals 14 residues. V was cut by 0 bases and J by 5 bases, with 10 bases left in between. The germline V gene has CDR1 SGHVS and CDR2 FQNEAQ. The CDR3 is CASSLATVGTEAFF. The CDR3 region has the DNA TGTGCCAGCAGCTTAGCGACAGTGGGAACTGAAGCTTTCTTT.